One and the same sample provided the 8 T cell receptor beta chains below, sequenced in a study of metastatic and nonmetastatic thyroid tumors (dated by TCRdb to about 2020). No treatment had been received by any patient before thyroid surgery. Receptors were amplified or captured by PCR. TCRdb shows the sequencer as Illumina HiSeq 4000. The public sequencing data were trimmed at Q25 with fastp and processed into clonotypes with MiXCR by TCRdb, which kept only in-frame beta chains. The sample records 53,000 or so clones, roughly 20% of which are singletons. About 3.9% of the sample goes to the ten largest clones. Material: blood. The receptors shown here come from a female donor with papillary thyroid cancer or a benign thyroid nodule (not recorded which). Some clones in this sample may be carry-over from other donors' samples.

This clone has a count of ten or more. The chain uses TRBV6-1 and TRBJ2-7; possibly TRBD2 for D (6 bases). CDR3 length equals 14 residues. Trimming shortened V by 6 bases and J by 1 base, and 13 bases separated the two germline ends. Germline V lookup: CDR1 MNHNS, CDR2 SASEGT. The CDR3 region is CASRTMTSSYEQYF. CDR3 nucleotides: TGTGCCAGCAGGACCATGACTAGTTCCTACGAGCAGTACTTC.

In regard to this clone: Since a much larger clone is just one base distant, this may be a read error. The chain employs TRBV28 and TRBJ1-2, with TRBD1 identical over 7 bases. CDR3 size: 11 residues. Germline V gene sequence: CDR1 MDHEN, CDR2 SYDVKM. CDR3 protein: CVSTGEYGYTF. The CDR3 coding sequence is TGTGTCAGTACAGGGGAGTATGGCTACACCTTC.

This clone was observed many times. This chain joins TRBV20-1 and TRBJ2-1, with D maybe TRBD2 (7 bases). Trimming shortened V by 7 bases and J by 9 bases, and 16 bases separated the two germline ends. The CDR3 covers 12 residues. CDR1 is DFQATT and CDR2 is SNEGSKA in the germline V gene (reference sequence). The DNA for the CDR3 is TGCAGTGGTAAACAGGGAGGGGGTGAGCAGTTCTTC. Protein: CSGKQGGGEQFF.

This clone was observed at least ten times. The chain uses TRBV7-9 and TRBJ2-4; D not certain. Germline CDR1 is SEHNR and CDR2 is FQNEAQ (reference sequence). V lost 1 base and J lost 0, with 4 bases in between. The CDR3 has 14 residues. CDR3 amino acids: CASSLGVAKNIQYF. The DNA of the CDR3 is TGTGCCAGCAGCTTAGGGGTAGCCAAAAACATTCAGTACTTC.

The chain combines TRBV20-1 with TRBJ2-7; 10 nucleotides agree with TRBD1. Germline V gives CDR1 DFQATT, CDR2 SNEGSKA (reference sequence). The CDR3 is 14 amino acids. V was clipped by 6 bases and J by 7 bases; unmatched bases: 12. The CDR3 spells CSASGDRGLGEQYF. The CDR3 coding sequence is TGCAGTGCCTCCGGGGACAGGGGTTTAGGAGAGCAGTACTTC.

In this sample, this clone turned up many times. The V and J genes are TRBV6-1 and TRBJ2-6; the D is unclear. V gave up 7 bases and J gave up 0 bases, with 10 bases separating them. This CDR3 region has 15 residues. Looked up from germline, CDR1 is MNHNS and CDR2 is SASEGT. In DNA form, the CDR3 reads TGTGCCAGCACCCGACGTGTCTCTGGGGCCAACGTCCTGACTTTC. Its protein is CASTRRVSGANVLTF.

This clone has a count of ten or more. The genes are TRBV3-1 and TRBJ2-7, with TRBD2 as a possible D gene (6 bases). CDR1 is LGHDT, CDR2 YNNKEL, per germline (reference sequence). V lost 1 base and J lost 6, with 10 bases in between. This CDR3 spans 13 amino acids. In nucleotides, the CDR3 is TGTGCCAGCAGCCAAGTGGAGGGTCTCGAGCAGTACTTC. This sequence encodes CASSQVEGLEQYF.

This clone came up a few times. This may arise from a read error, as a much more abundant clone is one base away. The chain has TRBV7-9 and TRBJ2-1; D is possibly TRBD2 (5 bases). Looked up from germline, CDR1 is SEHNR and CDR2 is FQNEAQ (reference sequence). CDR3 size: 14 residues. V gave up 7 bases and J gave up 8 bases, with 18 bases separating them. The CDR3 sequence: CASIAVTSGDEQFF. DNA for the CDR3: TGTGCCAGCATCGCCGTAACTAGTGGGGATGAGCAGTTCTTC.